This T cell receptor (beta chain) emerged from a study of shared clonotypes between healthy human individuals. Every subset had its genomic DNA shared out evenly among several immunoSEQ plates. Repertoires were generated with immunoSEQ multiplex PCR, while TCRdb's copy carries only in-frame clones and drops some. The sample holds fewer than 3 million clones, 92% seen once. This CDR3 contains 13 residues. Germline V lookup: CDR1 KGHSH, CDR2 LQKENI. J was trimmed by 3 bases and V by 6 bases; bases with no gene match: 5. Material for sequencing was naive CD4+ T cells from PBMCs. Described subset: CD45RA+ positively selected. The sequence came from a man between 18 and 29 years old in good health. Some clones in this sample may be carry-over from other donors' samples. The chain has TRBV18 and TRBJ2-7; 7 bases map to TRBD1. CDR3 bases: TGTGCCAGCTCGTGGGCAGGGGGCTACGAGCAGTACTTC. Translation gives CASSWAGGYEQYF. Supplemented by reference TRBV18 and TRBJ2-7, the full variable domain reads NAGVMQNPRHLVRRRGQEARLRCSPMKGHSHVYWYRQLPEEGLKFMVYLQKENIIDESGMPKERFSAEFPKEGPSILRIQQVVRGDSAAYFCASSWAGGYEQYFGPGTRLTVT.